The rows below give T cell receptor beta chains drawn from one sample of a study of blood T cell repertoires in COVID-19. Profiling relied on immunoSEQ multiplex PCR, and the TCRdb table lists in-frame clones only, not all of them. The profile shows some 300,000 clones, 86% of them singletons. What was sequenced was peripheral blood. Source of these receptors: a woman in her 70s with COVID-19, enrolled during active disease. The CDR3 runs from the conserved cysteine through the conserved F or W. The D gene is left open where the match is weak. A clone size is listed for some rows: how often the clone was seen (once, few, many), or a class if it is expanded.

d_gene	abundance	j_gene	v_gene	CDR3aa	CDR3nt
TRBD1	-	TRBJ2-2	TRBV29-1	CSVLGTANTGELFF	TGCAGCGTTCTCGGGACAGCCAACACCGGGGAGCTGTTTTTT
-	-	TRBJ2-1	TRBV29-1	CSVEYYNEQFF	TGCAGCGTTGAATACTACAATGAGCAGTTCTTC
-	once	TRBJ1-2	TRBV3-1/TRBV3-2	CASSQVDHGQKNYGYTF	TGTGCCAGCAGCCAAGTTGATCACGGACAGAAGAACTATGGCTACACCTTC
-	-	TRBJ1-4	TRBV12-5	CASGLDRAHNEKLFF	TGTGCTAGTGGTTTGGATCGAGCCCACAATGAAAAACTGTTTTTT
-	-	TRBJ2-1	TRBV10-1	CASITGDSYNEQFF	TGCGCCAGCATAACGGGGGACTCCTACAATGAGCAGTTCTTC
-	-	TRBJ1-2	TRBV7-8	CASSPPGYPYGYTF	TGTGCCAGCAGCCCCCCGGGGTACCCCTATGGCTACACCTTC
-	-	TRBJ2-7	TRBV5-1	CASSFGPANEQYF	TGCGCCAGCAGCTTTGGGCCCGCCAACGAGCAGTACTTC
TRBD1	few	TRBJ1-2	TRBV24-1	CATSAHGQGGYGYTF	TGTGCCACCAGTGCCCATGGACAGGGGGGGTATGGCTACACCTTC
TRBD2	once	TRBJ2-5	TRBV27	CASSLFMSSGGARGTQYF	TGTGCCAGCAGTTTATTTATGAGTAGCGGGGGGGCCCGAGGGACCCAGTACTTC
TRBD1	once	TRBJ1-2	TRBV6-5	CASKNQGVSYGYTF	TGTGCCAGCAAGAACCAGGGGGTCAGCTATGGCTACACCTTC
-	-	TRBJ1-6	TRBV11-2	CASSLAGTHSPLHF	TGTGCCAGCAGCTTAGCAGGCACCCATTCACCCCTCCACTTT
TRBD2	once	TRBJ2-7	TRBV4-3	CASSQVQGRGAYEQYF	TGCGCCAGCAGCCAAGTCCAAGGGAGGGGAGCCTACGAGCAGTACTTC
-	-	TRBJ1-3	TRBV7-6	CASSSPKTGPTGNTIYF	TGTGCCAGCAGCTCTCCGAAGACAGGACCCACTGGAAACACCATATATTTT
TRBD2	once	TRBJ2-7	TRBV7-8	CASSSSTGGGYEQYF	TGTGCCAGCAGCTCCTCAACGGGGGGAGGGTACGAGCAGTACTTC
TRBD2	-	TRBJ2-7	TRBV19	CASSIAGAGGVREQYF	TGTGCCAGTAGTATCGCTGGAGCGGGGGGTGTTAGGGAGCAGTACTTC
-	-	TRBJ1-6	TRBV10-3	CAISRERVRSPLHF	TGTGCCATCAGTCGGGAAAGGGTGCGGTCACCCCTCCACTTT
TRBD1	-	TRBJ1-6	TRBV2	CASNLDRGGSPLHF	TGTGCCAGCAACCTGGACAGGGGAGGTTCACCCCTCCACTTT
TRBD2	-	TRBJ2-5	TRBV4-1	CASSPGTSGETQYF	TGCGCCAGCAGCCCCGGGACTAGCGGGGAGACCCAGTACTTC
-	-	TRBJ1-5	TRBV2	CASSEGSGGGQPQHF	TGTGCCAGCAGTGAAGGGTCGGGGGGAGGTCAGCCCCAGCATTTT
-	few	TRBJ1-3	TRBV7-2	CASSLRGSGNTIYF	TGTGCCAGCAGCTTAAGAGGCAGTGGAAACACCATATATTTT
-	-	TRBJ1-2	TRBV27	CASSLRPGYGYTF	TGTGCCAGCAGTCTCCGACCGGGGTATGGCTACACCTTC
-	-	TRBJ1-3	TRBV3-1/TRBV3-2	CASSPGTFGGNTIYF	TGTGCCAGCAGCCCCGGGACATTTGGGGGAAACACCATATATTTT
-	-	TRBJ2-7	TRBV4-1	CASSQPGRGYEQYF	TGCGCCAGCAGCCAACCCGGGCGGGGCTACGAGCAGTACTTC